Included here is one T cell receptor (beta chain) sequence, with context. These data come from a study of blood T cell repertoires in COVID-19. The germline V gene has CDR1 SEHNR and CDR2 FQNEAQ (reference sequence). Trimming cost V 1 base and J 7 bases; bases outside gene matches: 6. This CDR3 spans 15 amino acids. The assay was immunoSEQ multiplex PCR, and TCRdb's table has in-frame clones only and misses some. This sample has 120,000 to 150,000 clones, with roughly 85% found just once. This clonotype originated in a man aged 45-65 years with acute or convalescent COVID-19. The sample comprised peripheral blood. The chain recombines TRBV7-9 with TRBJ2-1; 8 positions agree with TRBD2. Written as DNA, the CDR3 is TGTGCCAGCAGCTTAGGTAGCGGGACCACAAATGAGCAGTTCTTC. Its protein is CASSLGSGTTNEQFF.